This T cell receptor (beta chain) was captured in a study of OX40 agonist ivuxolimab in advanced cancers. Study-wide results and limits: No determination was made of the antigen specificity of the expanded peripheral T cells.

A remark on this clone: Its target is not known.

Trimming took off 0 bases at V and 5 bases at J, with 12 bases between the two ends. Germline lookup yields CDR1 SGHRS and CDR2 YFSETQ. The CDR3 covers 14 residues. Sequenced by immunoSEQ multiplex PCR; TCRdb stores in-frame clones only, minus some. In the table there are 65,000 to 85,000 clones, about 91% of which are singletons. The source of this sequence is an adult with an advanced solid tumor such as melanoma, head and neck, liver or kidney cancer. Source: CD4+ or CD8+ T cells sorted from blood, taken in a trial of the OX40 agonist ivuxolimab. The genes are TRBV5-1 and TRBJ2-7; D perhaps matches TRBD1 (5 bases). The CDR3 sequence is CASSLVQGSDEQYF. Written as DNA, the CDR3 is TGCGCCAGCAGCTTGGTTCAGGGAAGCGACGAGCAGTACTTC.